Listed here are 14 T cell receptor beta chains from one sample, sequenced in a study of neurological immune-mediated disorders. Via MiXCR, TCRdb re-called the 5' RACE reads, giving one row per CDR3 protein. Here the sample spans about 59,000 distinct CDR3 sequences, approximately 11% being singletons. The source material was PBMCs. The receptors derive from an older woman with HTLV-1-associated myelopathy (HAM/TSP).

This clonotype was detected ten times or more. The J gene is TRBJ1-5, the V gene TRBV28, with D tentatively TRBD1 (6 bases). CDR1 and CDR2 (germline): MDHEN, SYDVKM. There are 16 residues in the CDR3. Trimming took off 5 bases at V and 2 bases at J, with 16 bases between the two ends. CDR3 region: CASSPTGRRGNQPQHF. The DNA for the CDR3 is TGTGCCAGCAGTCCCACAGGGAGGCGAGGCAATCAGCCCCAGCATTTT.

The table lists this clonotype with many counts. The chain has TRBV5-6 and TRBJ1-6, with D hard to call. The CDR3 runs 15 residues. V lost 2 bases to trimming and J lost 9 bases, with 15 bases between them. Per the germline V gene, CDR1 is SGHDT and CDR2 is YYEEEE. The CDR3 reads CASSFSTPRGSPLHF. CDR3 nucleotides: TGTGCCAGCAGCTTCTCAACGCCTCGCGGTTCACCCCTCCACTTT.

This clonotype occurred many times. V gene TRBV10-3 combines with J gene TRBJ2-1; the D gene is possibly TRBD1 (6 bases). The V and J ends lost 6 bases and 3 bases respectively, with 18 bases between them. Germline values: CDR1 ENHRY, CDR2 SYGVKD. The CDR3 spans 16 residues. The CDR3 spells CAISRGSERRYNEQFF. The DNA of the CDR3 is TGTGCCATCAGCAGGGGTTCGGAACGGCGCTACAATGAGCAGTTCTTC.

This clonotype came up many times. The chain is built from TRBV7-9 and TRBJ2-7; TRBD1 might be the D (6 bases). V lost 5 bases and J 4 bases, leaving 15 bases between the germline ends. The CDR3 has 14 residues. Germline V lookup: CDR1 SEHNR, CDR2 FQNEAQ (reference sequence). The CDR3 region is CASSPRDKHYEQYF. The CDR3 DNA reads as TGTGCCAGCAGCCCAAGGGACAAACATTACGAGCAGTACTTC.

This clonotype has a count of ten or more. This chain uses TRBV5-1 with TRBJ2-1; D possibly corresponds to TRBD1 (6 bases). Trimming removed 0 bases from V and 4 bases from J, with 11 bases in between. Germline CDR1 is SGHRS and CDR2 is YFSETQ. This CDR3 is built from 15 residues. Written as DNA, the CDR3 is TGCGCCAGCAGCTTGGGGGGACACGGGTACAATGAGCAGTTCTTC. Protein sequence: CASSLGGHGYNEQFF.

This clonotype showed up many times. The J gene is TRBJ1-5, the V gene TRBV4-1, with D tentatively TRBD1 (5 bases). Germline CDR1 and CDR2: MGHRA and YSYEKL. The V gene lost 0 bases and the J gene lost 4 bases, with 13 bases spanning the gap. The length of the CDR3 is 16 residues. CDR3 residues: CASSQDRRGDNQPQHF. CDR3 bases: TGCGCCAGCAGCCAAGATCGGAGGGGCGATAATCAGCCCCAGCATTTT.

The chain carries TRBV18 and TRBJ1-1, with 9 bases aligning to TRBD1. The CDR3 has 14 amino acids. The junction had 4 bases not matched to a gene; V was cut back by 3 bases and J by 5 bases. Germline loops: CDR1 KGHSH, CDR2 LQKENI. DNA for the CDR3: TGTGCCAGCTCACCCGGGACAGGGTTTACTGAAGCTTTCTTT. Protein sequence: CASSPGTGFTEAFF.

This clonotype was recorded at least ten times. The DNA of the CDR3 is TGCGCCAGCAGCTTGGCGGACAGAAATAACTATGGCTACACCTTC. Translating gives CASSLADRNNYGYTF. The J gene is TRBJ1-2, the V gene TRBV5-1, with D possibly TRBD1 on 6 matching bases. Germline V gives CDR1 SGHRS, CDR2 YFSETQ. Between the trimmed V and J ends, which lost 0 bases and 1 base, there was a span of 10 bases. The CDR3 has 15 residues.

This clonotype was found many times. The chain combines TRBV10-3 with TRBJ1-3, with no clear D. CDR3 length: 16 residues. The ends were cut back, 0 bases at V and 0 bases at J, with 9 bases in the middle. The V gene's germline CDR1 is ENHRY and CDR2 SYGVKD. Written as DNA, the CDR3 is TGTGCCATCAGTGAGTCCGGGGTGAGCTCTGGAAACACCATATATTTT. It is translated as CAISESGVSSGNTIYF.

This clonotype was picked up many times. The chain is built from TRBV24-1 and TRBJ2-5; 8 bases match TRBD1. V lost 5 bases and J lost 3; bases outside the gene matches: 7. The CDR3 runs 15 residues. CDR1 and CDR2 from the germline V gene are KGHDR and SFDVKD. CDR3 sequence: CATSAPGQGKETQYF. The CDR3 DNA reads as TGTGCCACCAGTGCTCCTGGACAGGGTAAAGAGACCCAGTACTTC.

This clonotype was detected many times. The CDR3 nucleotides are TGTGCCAGCAGTGGACTAGCGGGAAACAATGAGCAGTTCTTC. Residues: CASSGLAGNNEQFF. This chain connects TRBV3-1 to TRBJ2-1; TRBD2 agrees at 12 bases. The CDR3 has 14 residues. From germline, CDR1 is LGHDT and CDR2 YNNKEL (reference sequence). V dropped 6 bases and J dropped 5; count of bases not matched to a gene: 2.

This clonotype occurred many times. The chain joins TRBV6-1 to TRBJ1-1, with a tentative D call TRBD1 (6 bases). CDR1 MNHNS and CDR2 SASEGT come from the germline V gene. V dropped 5 bases and J dropped 7 bases, with 14 bases sitting between them. The CDR3 loop spans 13 amino acids. This chain's CDR3 is CASSWTDWGEAFF. CDR3 in DNA: TGTGCCAGCAGTTGGACAGATTGGGGTGAAGCTTTCTTT.

This clonotype was detected ten times or more. The rearrangement joins TRBV6-6 to TRBJ2-3, with 11 positions matching TRBD2. The CDR3 contains 17 residues. Germline V gene data show CDR1 as MNHNY and CDR2 as SVGAGI (reference sequence). The J segment lost 5 bases and the V segment lost 5 bases, leaving 12 bases of the junction unmatched. CDR3 loop: CASSPPLAGGQGDTQYF. CDR3 coding DNA: TGTGCCAGCAGTCCCCCCTTAGCGGGAGGGCAAGGAGATACGCAGTATTTT.

This clonotype was seen repeatedly, ten times or more. V gene TRBV10-3 combines with J gene TRBJ2-3; 8 bases are shared with TRBD2. Germline V gene sequence: CDR1 ENHRY, CDR2 SYGVKD. The CDR3 totals 21 residues. V lost 2 bases, J lost 0 bases, and 19 bases stayed unmatched. The CDR3 is CAISELWTEQRREASTDTQYF. As DNA, the CDR3 is TGTGCCATCAGTGAGCTCTGGACAGAGCAACGGCGGGAGGCTAGCACAGATACGCAGTATTTT.